The entry below gives a single T cell receptor beta chain sequence along with its context. V dropped 1 base and J dropped 1; count of bases not matched to a gene: 0. Germline CDR1 SGDLS, CDR2 YYNGEE. The CDR3 contains 15 residues. Original handling: Nucleated cell number was recorded as an estimate derived from reference gene primer amplification. The data were produced by immunoSEQ multiplex PCR, yet TCRdb's version contains in-frame clones alone and is incomplete. V and J calls and clone size are given by that table; D and trimming were obtained from the DNA. The sample yields under 150,000 clones, about 83% seen once. The data were taken from a study of blood T cell repertoires in COVID-19. Study-level background: From the United States, Italy and Spain came samples of acute and convalescent COVID-19. T cells, B-cell-depleted T cells, or PBMCs supplied cDNA or gDNA.

The V and J genes are TRBV9 and TRBJ2-5; TRBD2 aligns across 11 bases. The sample consisted of peripheral blood. The clonotype originates from a human donor in a cohort sampled during active COVID-19. The CDR3 loop reads CASSVTSGGQETQYF. CDR3 sequence (DNA): TGTGCCAGCAGCGTAACTAGCGGGGGCCAAGAGACCCAGTACTTC.